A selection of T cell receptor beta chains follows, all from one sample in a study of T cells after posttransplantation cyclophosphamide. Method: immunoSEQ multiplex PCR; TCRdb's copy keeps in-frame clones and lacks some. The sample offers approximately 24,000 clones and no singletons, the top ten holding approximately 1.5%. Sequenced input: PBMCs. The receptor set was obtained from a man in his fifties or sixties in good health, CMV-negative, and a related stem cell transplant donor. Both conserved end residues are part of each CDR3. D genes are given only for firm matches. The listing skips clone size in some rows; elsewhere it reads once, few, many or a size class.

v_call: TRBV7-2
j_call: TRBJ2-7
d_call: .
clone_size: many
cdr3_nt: TGTGCCAGCAGCTTAGGTACCCTATACGAGCAGTACTTC
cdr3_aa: CASSLGTLYEQYF

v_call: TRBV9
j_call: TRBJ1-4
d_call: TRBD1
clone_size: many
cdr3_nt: TGTGCCAGCAGCTCAAGGGACAGCCCGGGGGAAAAACTGTTTTTT
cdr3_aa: CASSSRDSPGEKLFF

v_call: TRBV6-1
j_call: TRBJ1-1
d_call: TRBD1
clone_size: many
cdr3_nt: TGTGCCAGCAGCGTCCACTCCCGGGACAGTCCTTTCTTT
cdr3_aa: CASSVHSRDSPFF

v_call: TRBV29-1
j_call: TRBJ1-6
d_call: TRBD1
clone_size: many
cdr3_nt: TGCAGCGCCCGGGACAGTAGCTCCTATAATTCACCCCTCCACTTT
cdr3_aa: CSARDSSSYNSPLHF

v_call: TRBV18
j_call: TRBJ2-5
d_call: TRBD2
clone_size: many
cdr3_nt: TGTGCCAGCTCACCACCGAGCGGGATGGAGACCCAGTACTTC
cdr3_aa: CASSPPSGMETQYF

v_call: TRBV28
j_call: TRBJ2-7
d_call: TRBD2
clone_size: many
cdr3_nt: TGTGCCAGCAGTTCTCCTCTAGCGGGAGGGGCCTACGAGCAGTACTTC
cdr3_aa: CASSSPLAGGAYEQYF

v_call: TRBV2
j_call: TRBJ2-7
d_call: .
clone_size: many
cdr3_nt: TGTGCCAGCAATCCCGACTACGATACGGACGAGCAGTACTTC
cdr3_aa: CASNPDYDTDEQYF

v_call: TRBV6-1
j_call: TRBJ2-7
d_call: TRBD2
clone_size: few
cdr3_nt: TGTGCCAGCAGTGAAATAAGAGCGGGAGGGTACTACGAGCAGTACTTC
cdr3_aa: CASSEIRAGGYYEQYF

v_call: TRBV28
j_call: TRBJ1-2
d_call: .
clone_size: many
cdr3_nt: TGTGCCAGCAGCCCTACAGGGTTTAGGTCTTATGGCTACACCTTC
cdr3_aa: CASSPTGFRSYGYTF

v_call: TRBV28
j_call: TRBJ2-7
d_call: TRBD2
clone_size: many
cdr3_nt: TGTGCCAGCAGTCCACGGACTAGGTCCTACGAGCAGTACTTC
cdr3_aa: CASSPRTRSYEQYF

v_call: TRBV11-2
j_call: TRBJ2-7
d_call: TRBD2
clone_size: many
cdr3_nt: TGTGCCAGCAGTCCCCGGACTAGCCCGATCTACGAGCAGTACTTC
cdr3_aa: CASSPRTSPIYEQYF

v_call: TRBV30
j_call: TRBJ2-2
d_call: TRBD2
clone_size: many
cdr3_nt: TGTGCCTGGAGTGTACCCCGGGGGGTGCCTCCGAACACCGGGGAGCTGTTTTTT
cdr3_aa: CAWSVPRGVPPNTGELFF

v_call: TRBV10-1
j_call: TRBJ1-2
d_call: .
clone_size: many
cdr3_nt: TGCGCCAACTCAATCTATGGCTACACCTTC
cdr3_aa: CANSIYGYTF

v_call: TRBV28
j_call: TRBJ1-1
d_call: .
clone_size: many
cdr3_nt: TGTGCCAGCAGCCCCCTCGGCCAGGGTCCTTTCTTT
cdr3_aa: CASSPLGQGPFF

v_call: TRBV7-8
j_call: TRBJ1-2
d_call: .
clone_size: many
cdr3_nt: TGTGCCAGCAGCTTAGTCCAGAATGGCTACACCTTC
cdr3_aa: CASSLVQNGYTF

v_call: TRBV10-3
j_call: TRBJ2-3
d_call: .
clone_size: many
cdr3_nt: TGTGCCATCAAGGGCCGGGACACCGCATACACAGATACGCAGTATTTT
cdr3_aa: CAIKGRDTAYTDTQYF

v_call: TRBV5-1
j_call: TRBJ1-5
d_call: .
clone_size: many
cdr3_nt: TGCGCCAGCAGCATCGACCGGGATCAGCCCCAGCATTTT
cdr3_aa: CASSIDRDQPQHF

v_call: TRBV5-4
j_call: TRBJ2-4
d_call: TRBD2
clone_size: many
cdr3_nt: TGTGCCAGCAGCCCCGGGGGGGCTGTCAAAAACATTCAGTACTTC
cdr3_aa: CASSPGGAVKNIQYF

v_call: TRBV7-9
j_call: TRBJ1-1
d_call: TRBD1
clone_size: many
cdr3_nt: TGTGCCAGCAGCATACCCGACAGGGGTAGCGTTGAAGCTTTCTTT
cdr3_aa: CASSIPDRGSVEAFF

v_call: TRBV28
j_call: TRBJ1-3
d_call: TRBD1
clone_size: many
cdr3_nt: TGTGCCAGCCCTGGGACAGGCATCTCTGGAAACACCATATATTTT
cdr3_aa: CASPGTGISGNTIYF

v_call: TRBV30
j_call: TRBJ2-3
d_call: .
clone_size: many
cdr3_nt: TGTGCCTGGACCATCGGTGATACGCAGTATTTT
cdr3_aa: CAWTIGDTQYF

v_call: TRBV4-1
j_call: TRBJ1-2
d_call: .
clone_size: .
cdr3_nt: TGTGCCAGCAGCCAAGCGATCGGAGCTAACTATGGCTACACCTTC
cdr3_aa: CASSQAIGANYGYTF

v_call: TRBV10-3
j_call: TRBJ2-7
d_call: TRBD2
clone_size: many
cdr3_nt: TGTGCCATCGCCCGGGACTACTACGAGCAGTACTTC
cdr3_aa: CAIARDYYEQYF

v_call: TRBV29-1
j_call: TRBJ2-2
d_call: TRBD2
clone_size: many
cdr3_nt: TGCAGCGGGGGGGGACCGGGACTAGCGGGAGGGCCGGTCACCGGGGAGCTGTTTTTT
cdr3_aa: CSGGGPGLAGGPVTGELFF

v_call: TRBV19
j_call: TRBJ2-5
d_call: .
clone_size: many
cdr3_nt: TGTGCCAGTAGTACGGGACTGGGAGAGACCCAGTACTTC
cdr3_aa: CASSTGLGETQYF

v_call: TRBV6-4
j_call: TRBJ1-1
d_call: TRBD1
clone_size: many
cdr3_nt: TGTGCCAGCAGTCCCGGGACAGGGCCGGGGGGCACTGAAGCTTTCTTT
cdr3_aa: CASSPGTGPGGTEAFF

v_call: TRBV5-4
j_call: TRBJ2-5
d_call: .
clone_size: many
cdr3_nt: TGTGCCAGCAGCTTGTTCCCGGGAGAGACCCAGTACTTC
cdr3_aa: CASSLFPGETQYF

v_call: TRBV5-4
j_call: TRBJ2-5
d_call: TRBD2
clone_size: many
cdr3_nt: TGTGCCAGCAGCAAAGGGACTAGCGATGAAGAGACCCAGTACTTC
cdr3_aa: CASSKGTSDEETQYF

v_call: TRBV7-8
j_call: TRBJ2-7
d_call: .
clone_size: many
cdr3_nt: TGTGCCAGCAGCTCAGCTAGAATAACGAACTACGAGCAGTACTTC
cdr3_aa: CASSSARITNYEQYF

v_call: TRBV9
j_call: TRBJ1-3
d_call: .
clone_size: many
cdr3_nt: TGTGCCAGCAGCGTAAGTGCGGTGCGTTATGGAAACACCATATATTTT
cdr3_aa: CASSVSAVRYGNTIYF

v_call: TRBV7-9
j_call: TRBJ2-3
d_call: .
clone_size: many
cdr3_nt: TGTGCCAGCAGCTTTTGGACTGCCAGATACACTAATACGCAGTATTTT
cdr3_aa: CASSFWTARYTNTQYF

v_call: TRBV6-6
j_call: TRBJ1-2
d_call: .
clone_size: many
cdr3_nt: TGTGCCAGCAGTTACGGCCAGACAAACTATGGCTACACCTTC
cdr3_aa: CASSYGQTNYGYTF

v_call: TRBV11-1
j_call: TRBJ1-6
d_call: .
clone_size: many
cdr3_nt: TGTGCCAGCAGCTCGACAGAACTTTCACCCCTCCACTTT
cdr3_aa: CASSSTELSPLHF

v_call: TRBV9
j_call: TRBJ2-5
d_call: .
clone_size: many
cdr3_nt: TGTGCCAGCGCAGGGGTGAGCCAAGAGACCCAGTACTTC
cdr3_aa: CASAGVSQETQYF

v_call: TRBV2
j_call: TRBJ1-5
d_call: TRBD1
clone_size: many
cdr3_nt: TGTGCCAGCCTGGACAGGGATAGCAATCAGCCCCAGCATTTT
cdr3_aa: CASLDRDSNQPQHF

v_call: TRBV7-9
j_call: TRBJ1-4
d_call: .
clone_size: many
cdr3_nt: TGTGCCAGCAGCCTACGGGGACAAGCTAATGAAAAACTGTTTTTT
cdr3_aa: CASSLRGQANEKLFF